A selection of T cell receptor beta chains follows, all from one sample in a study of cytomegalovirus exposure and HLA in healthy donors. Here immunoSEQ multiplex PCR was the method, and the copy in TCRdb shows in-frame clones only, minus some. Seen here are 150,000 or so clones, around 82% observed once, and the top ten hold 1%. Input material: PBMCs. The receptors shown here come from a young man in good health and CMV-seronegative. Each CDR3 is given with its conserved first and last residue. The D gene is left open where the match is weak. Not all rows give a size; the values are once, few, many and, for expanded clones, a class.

cdr3_nt: TGTGCCAGCAGCTTAGATCCCACAGGCCAAGAGACCCAGTACTTC
cdr3_aa: CASSLDPTGQETQYF
j_call: TRBJ2-5
d_call: NA
v_call: TRBV11-3
clone_size: NA

cdr3_nt: TGTGCCAGCAGCTCGGGACTAGTCGCAGATACGCAGTATTTT
cdr3_aa: CASSSGLVADTQYF
j_call: TRBJ2-3
d_call: TRBD2
v_call: TRBV7-6
clone_size: NA

cdr3_nt: TGTGCCAGCAGCTTAACTCTCCCGGGGGGCGAGCAGTACTTC
cdr3_aa: CASSLTLPGGEQYF
j_call: TRBJ2-7
d_call: TRBD2
v_call: TRBV7-6
clone_size: NA

cdr3_nt: TGTGCCAGCAGCACCTTGGACAGAGACTACAATGAGCAGTTCTTC
cdr3_aa: CASSTLDRDYNEQFF
j_call: TRBJ2-1
d_call: NA
v_call: TRBV7-9
clone_size: NA

cdr3_nt: TGCGCCAGCAGCCAAGATACGGGTCCTGGAAACACCATATATTTT
cdr3_aa: CASSQDTGPGNTIYF
j_call: TRBJ1-3
d_call: NA
v_call: TRBV4-1
clone_size: NA

cdr3_nt: TGTGCCAGCAGCCAAGGATCGGGACAGACCTACAATGAGCAGTTCTTC
cdr3_aa: CASSQGSGQTYNEQFF
j_call: TRBJ2-1
d_call: TRBD1
v_call: TRBV4-2
clone_size: NA

cdr3_nt: TGCGCCAGCAGCCCCTCGCTAACAGGGGGCAAATACAATCAGCCCCAGCATTTT
cdr3_aa: CASSPSLTGGKYNQPQHF
j_call: TRBJ1-5
d_call: TRBD1
v_call: TRBV4-1
clone_size: few

cdr3_nt: TGCGCCAGCAGCCAGGGACAGGGGGCTCTCTACAATGAGCAGTTCTTC
cdr3_aa: CASSQGQGALYNEQFF
j_call: TRBJ2-1
d_call: TRBD1
v_call: TRBV4-1
clone_size: medium-sized

cdr3_nt: TGTGCCAGTAGTGGGCCACGGGGGATATACGAGCAGTACTTC
cdr3_aa: CASSGPRGIYEQYF
j_call: TRBJ2-7
d_call: NA
v_call: TRBV19
clone_size: NA

cdr3_nt: TGTGCCAGCTCACGTACGTCAGGGGTCATGAACACTGAAGCTTTCTTT
cdr3_aa: CASSRTSGVMNTEAFF
j_call: TRBJ1-1
d_call: NA
v_call: TRBV18
clone_size: few

cdr3_nt: TGTGCCAGCAGTCAACAATTCGGACTAGCGGGAGCCAAGTCCTACGAGCAGTACTTC
cdr3_aa: CASSQQFGLAGAKSYEQYF
j_call: TRBJ2-7
d_call: TRBD2
v_call: TRBV5-4
clone_size: NA

cdr3_nt: TGTGCCTGGAGTGCCGAAGCGGCGGGTTCGTACCAAGAGACCCAGTACTTC
cdr3_aa: CAWSAEAAGSYQETQYF
j_call: TRBJ2-5
d_call: NA
v_call: TRBV30
clone_size: few